The 21 T cell receptor beta chains presented below share a single source sample, sequenced in a study of response to subunit inactivated influenza vaccine (dated by TCRdb to the late 2010s). Receptor libraries were prepared by RT-PCR. The sample was run on an Illumina HiSeq 2500. TCRdb passed the public sequencing reads through fastp at Q25 and MiXCR, retaining productive beta sequences. Rows merge per CDR3 protein into single entries with the most common DNA and genes. The sample data list hundreds of thousands of distinct CDR3 sequences, and more than 15% of these were observed just once. 11% of the sample is taken by the ten largest. Here the sequenced sample was PBMCs from blood, taken approximately 12 days after vaccination. The receptor set was obtained from a man in his fifties or sixties who received an inactivated influenza vaccine. Donor details come from another sample of the same person, matched by shared clones.

This clonotype was observed a few times. The chain uses TRBV7-2 and TRBJ2-7; TRBD2 agrees at 7 bases. This CDR3 contains 14 residues. Germline assignment: CDR1 SGHTA and CDR2 FQGNSA. V lost 4 bases to trimming and J lost 2 bases; unmatched junction nucleotides: 5. Written as DNA, the CDR3 is TGTGCCAGCAGCTATCAAGCGGGGCCCTACGAGCAGTACTTC. This encodes CASSYQAGPYEQYF. The whole variable domain, filled in from reference TRBV7-2 and TRBJ2-7, reads GAGVSQSPSNKVTEKGKDVELRCDPISGHTALYWYRQSLGQGLEFLIYFQGNSAPDKSGLPSDRFSAERTGGSVSTLTIQRTQQEDSAVYLCASSYQAGPYEQYFGPGTRLTVT.

The CDR3 region has the DNA TGTGCCAGCAGCTTGAAGCTAGCGGGAGGGCGAATCAATGAGCAGTTCTTC. It translates to CASSLKLAGGRINEQFF. This chain joins TRBV7-8 and TRBJ2-1, with TRBD2 identical over 12 bases. The CDR3 is 17 amino acids. The germline CDR1 and CDR2 sequences are SGHVS and FQNEAQ. V lost 3 bases to trimming and J lost 6 bases; unmatched junction nucleotides: 9.

This clonotype has only a few counts. The chain carries TRBV6-1 and TRBJ1-2; 7 positions match TRBD1. V lost 6 bases to trimming and J lost 2 bases; unmatched junction nucleotides: 3. There are 13 residues in the CDR3. Germline loops: CDR1 MNHNS, CDR2 SASEGT. The CDR3 protein is CASSHRGNYGYTF. CDR3 bases: TGTGCCAGCAGCCACAGGGGAAACTATGGCTACACCTTC.

This chain connects TRBV29-1 to TRBJ1-1, with TRBD1 matching over 10 bases. CDR3 length: 14 residues. Looked up from germline, CDR1 is SQVTM and CDR2 is ANQGSEA. With V trimmed by 8 bases and J by 1 base, 7 bases remained unmatched. The CDR3 sequence is CSLRQGAANTEAFF. Here the CDR3 DNA reads TGCAGCCTCCGACAGGGGGCTGCGAACACTGAAGCTTTCTTT. Full variable domain (missing parts from reference TRBV29-1 and TRBJ1-1): SAVISQKPSRDICQRGTSLTIQCQVDSQVTMMFWYRQQPGQSLTLIATANQGSEATYESGFVIDKFPISRPNLTFSTLTVSNMSPEDSSIYLCSLRQGAANTEAFFGQGTRLTVV.

This clonotype was observed a few times. The V call is TRBV28, the J call TRBJ2-1; D ambiguous. V was shortened by 1 base and J by 4 bases, with 8 bases between the two germline ends. The CDR3 is 14 residues long. Germline assignment: CDR1 MDHEN and CDR2 SYDVKM. The CDR3 here is CASSLSSVYNEQFF. The CDR3 DNA is TGTGCCAGCAGTTTATCTTCAGTATACAATGAGCAGTTCTTC.

The chain has TRBV12-3 or TRBV12-4 and TRBJ1-2; no firm D call. The length of the CDR3 is 12 residues. V gave up 1 base and J gave up 4 bases, with 4 bases separating them. The CDR3 sequence: CASSLVPYGYTF. The CDR3 bases are TGTGCCAGCAGTTTAGTGCCCTATGGCTACACCTTC.

This clonotype was counted a few times. The rearrangement links TRBV9 to TRBJ2-2; 12 nucleotides agree with TRBD2. Germline CDR1 SGDLS, CDR2 YYNGEE. The CDR3 has 17 amino acids. V trimming: 4 bases; J trimming: 1 base; junction bases outside the gene matches: 5. CDR3 in amino acids: CASSLRTSGENTGELFF. The DNA for the CDR3 is TGTGCCAGCAGCCTCCGGACTAGCGGGGAGAACACCGGGGAGCTGTTTTTT.

This rearrangement joins TRBV6-2 or TRBV6-3 to TRBJ1-5, with D unresolved. The CDR3 covers 14 residues. Trimming cost V 10 bases and J 3 bases, with 16 bases left between them. Looked up from germline, CDR1 is MNHEY and CDR2 is SVGEGT. The CDR3 reads CATNRWEFNQPQHF. In DNA form, the CDR3 reads TGTGCCACCAACCGGTGGGAGTTCAATCAGCCCCAGCATTTT.

V usage is TRBV20-1 and J usage is TRBJ2-7, with a possible D match to TRBD1 (6 bases). Germline assignment: CDR1 DFQATT and CDR2 SNEGSKA (reference sequence). This CDR3 has 14 residues. V was trimmed by 5 bases and J by 3 bases, leaving 17 bases between them. The DNA of the CDR3 is TGCAGTGCTCATGGGGGCTCGGTGTTCTACGAGCAGTACTTC. This encodes CSAHGGSVFYEQYF.

A few counts support this clonotype. The J gene is TRBJ2-3, the V gene TRBV4-2, with D possibly TRBD1 on 6 matching bases. The germline V and J ends were trimmed by 0 bases and 1 base, with 17 bases remaining between them. This CDR3 comprises 18 residues. CDR1 is LGHNA, CDR2 YNFKEQ, per germline. Written as DNA, the CDR3 is TGTGCCAGCAGCCAAGATGGGGCAGGGGAAGTGGGCACAGATACGCAGTATTTT. Translation gives CASSQDGAGEVGTDTQYF.

This clonotype has just a few counts. This chain uses TRBV6-1 with TRBJ1-4; D remains unclear. The CDR3 loop spans 14 amino acids. Germline V gives CDR1 MNHNS, CDR2 SASEGT. Trimming left V 6 bases short and J 0 bases short, with 8 bases between. CDR3 in DNA: TGTGCCAGCAGCGGGAGAACAACTAATGAAAAACTGTTTTTT. It encodes CASSGRTTNEKLFF.

This clonotype was seen only a few times. This sequence joins TRBV3-1 and TRBJ2-1; D may be TRBD1 or TRBD2 (5 bases each). The V end was cut by 4 bases, the J end by 1 base, with 11 bases between. There are 15 residues in the CDR3. Per germline, CDR1 LGHDT and CDR2 YNNKEL (reference sequence). The CDR3 bases are TGTGCCAGCAGCCTAAGAGGGGTTTCCTACAATGAGCAGTTCTTC. Translated: CASSLRGVSYNEQFF.

There are a few counts of this clonotype. The rearrangement links TRBV7-2 to TRBJ2-2; 8 bases match TRBD1. Trimming removed 7 bases from V and 7 bases from J; junction bases left unmatched: 5. This CDR3 is 13 amino acids long. Germline V lookup: CDR1 SGHTA, CDR2 FQGNSA. This CDR3 is CASNSGGGGELFF. CDR3 nucleotides: TGTGCCAGCAACTCAGGGGGCGGCGGGGAGCTGTTTTTT.

This clonotype was seen only a few times. This sequence joins TRBV5-1 and TRBJ2-3, with 10 bases lining up with TRBD2. The CDR3 has 16 residues. The V gene's germline CDR1 is SGHRS and CDR2 YFSETQ. The V and J ends lost 4 bases and 2 bases, in that order; junction bases with no gene match: 7. The CDR3 spells CASSLGTSVTTDTQYF. Here the CDR3 DNA reads TGCGCCAGCAGCCTCGGGACTAGCGTAACCACAGATACGCAGTATTTT.

This clonotype showed up just a few times. V gene TRBV4-3 combines with J gene TRBJ2-1; maybe TRBD1 (6 bases). The germline V and J ends were trimmed by 0 bases and 1 base, with 10 bases remaining between them. This CDR3 spans 16 amino acids. Germline V gives CDR1 LGHNA, CDR2 YSLEER. This chain's CDR3 is CASSQDAGDSYNEQFF. The CDR3 DNA reads as TGCGCCAGCAGCCAAGATGCAGGGGATTCCTACAATGAGCAGTTCTTC.

This clonotype was seen only a few times. The rearrangement uses TRBV3-1 and TRBJ1-6, with TRBD1 identical over 7 bases. Germline V CDR1 and CDR2: LGHDT, YNNKEL (reference sequence). Trimming at V came to 3 bases and at J to 7 bases, leaving 6 bases not matched to a gene. CDR3 size: 15 residues. The chain's CDR3 is CASSHGAQGNSPLHF. As DNA, the CDR3 is TGTGCCAGCAGCCACGGGGCACAGGGGAATTCACCCCTCCACTTT.

A few counts support this clonotype. V and J are TRBV7-3 and TRBJ2-1; 8 positions match TRBD1. Unmatched junction bases numbered 8, after V lost 2 bases and J lost 8 bases. Per germline, CDR1 SGHTA and CDR2 FQGTGA. CDR3 length equals 15 residues. CDR3 coding DNA: TGTGCCAGCAGCTTAGTAGGACAGGGACTGGATGAGCAGTTCTTC. Protein sequence: CASSLVGQGLDEQFF. The variable domain in full, with the rest retrieved from reference TRBV7-3 and TRBJ2-1, is GAGVSQTPSNKVTEKGKYVELRCDPISGHTALYWYRQSLGQGPEFLIYFQGTGAADDSGLPNDRFFAVRPEGSVSTLKIQRTERGDSAVYLCASSLVGQGLDEQFFGPGTRLTVL.

This clonotype has a count of ten or more. This sequence joins TRBV7-8 and TRBJ2-5; no clear D gene. CDR1 is SGHVS, CDR2 FQNEAQ, per germline. With 0 bases removed from V and 0 bases from J, the gap between germline ends came to 2 bases. CDR3 length: 13 residues. The CDR3 spells CASSLAHQETQYF. Here the CDR3 DNA reads TGTGCCAGCAGCTTAGCCCACCAAGAGACCCAGTACTTC.

This clonotype was counted many times. The chain recombines TRBV7-2 with TRBJ1-4; no reliable D call. The V gene lost 7 bases and the J gene lost 4 bases, with 10 bases spanning the gap. The germline CDR1 and CDR2 sequences are SGHTA and FQGNSA. The CDR3 extends over 13 amino acids. CDR3 loop: CASTRPGNEKLFF. As DNA, the CDR3 is TGTGCCAGCACCCGTCCGGGTAATGAAAAACTGTTTTTT.

The V and J genes are TRBV28 and TRBJ2-1, with 10 bases matching TRBD2. The V and J ends lost 6 bases and 6 bases, in that order; junction bases with no gene match: 5. The CDR3 runs 14 residues. Germline CDR1 MDHEN, CDR2 SYDVKM. The CDR3 DNA reads as TGTGCCAGCAGAACCCTAGCGGGAGCCAATGAGCAGTTCTTC. Its protein is CASRTLAGANEQFF.

This clonotype occurred a few times. This chain connects TRBV10-3 to TRBJ2-5, with D possibly being TRBD1 (5 bases). The CDR3 runs to 11 residues. The ends were cut back, 6 bases at V and 5 bases at J, with 7 bases in the middle. CDR1 and CDR2 (germline): ENHRY, SYGVKD. CDR3 bases: TGTGCCATCAGGGACACCGAGACCCAGTACTTC. Translation: CAIRDTETQYF.